This T cell receptor (beta chain) was obtained from a study of control samples from healthy donors and cancer patients. Assay: immunoSEQ multiplex PCR; the TCRdb copy retains only in-frame clones and omits some. The sample lists around 90,000 clones; about nine tenths were seen once. Trimming pared 3 bases from V and 3 bases from J, leaving 18 bases between. Germline V CDR1 and CDR2: SGHRS, YFSETQ. CDR3 size: 16 residues. The chain is built from TRBV5-1 and TRBJ1-1, with unresolved D. The TCR sequence derives from a man aged 25-40 years in good health. The material sequenced was blood. The CDR3 nucleotides are TGCGCCAGCAGCTCTAAGAGGAGGGTTGGACACACTGAAGCTTTCTTT. Translation gives CASSSKRRVGHTEAFF.